Listed below are T cell receptor beta chains from one sample, sequenced in a study of control samples from healthy donors and cancer patients. Assay: immunoSEQ multiplex PCR; the TCRdb copy retains only in-frame clones and omits some. This sample has around 190,000 clones, with 90% found just once. Sample: blood. The receptors were sampled from a woman in her fifties or sixties in good health. The CDR3 runs from the conserved cysteine through the conserved F or W. The order of the fields is clone size, V gene, J gene, D gene, CDR3 DNA, CDR3 protein. The D gene is left open where the match is weak. Part of the rows lack a size; the others show once, few, many or a class for expanded clones.

NA	TRBV4-1	TRBJ2-7	NA	TGCGCCAGCAGCCTCCAGGGAGCGTACGAGCAGTACTTC	CASSLQGAYEQYF
NA	TRBV12-3/TRBV12-4	TRBJ2-3	NA	TGTGCCAGCAGCCTACTAGCTACAGATACGCAGTATTTT	CASSLLATDTQYF
once	TRBV27	TRBJ2-2	TRBD2	TGTGCCAGCAGTAAGGGACTAGCGGAGAACTTAAACACCGGGGAGCTGTTTTTT	CASSKGLAENLNTGELFF
NA	TRBV28	TRBJ2-3	TRBD2	TGTGCCAGCAGTGACTCCAGCGGGAGGGTCACAGATATGCAGTATTTT	CASSDSSGRVTDMQYF
NA	TRBV2	TRBJ2-6	NA	TGTGCCAGCAGTGAAGGCGTCTCTGGGGCCAACGTCCTGACTTTC	CASSEGVSGANVLTF
NA	TRBV6-2/TRBV6-3	TRBJ1-5	NA	TGTGCCAGCAGTTATGTTTACTCGACAGGCCAATTCTTTCAGCCCCAGCATTTT	CASSYVYSTGQFFQPQHF
NA	TRBV9	TRBJ1-5	TRBD1	TGTGCCAGCAGCCCAGGGGGGAGTGACAATCAGCCCCAGCATTTT	CASSPGGSDNQPQHF
NA	TRBV6-5	TRBJ2-1	NA	TGTGCCAGGGGGATTGTCAATGAGCAGTTCTTC	CARGIVNEQFF
NA	TRBV6-5	TRBJ2-7	TRBD2	TGTGCCAGCAGTTCCGGGGGAGGGGTCTCCTACGAGCAGTACTTC	CASSSGGGVSYEQYF
NA	TRBV5-4	TRBJ1-2	NA	TGTGCCAGCAGGTCCGGGACGGGTAACTATGGCTACACCTTC	CASRSGTGNYGYTF
NA	TRBV19	TRBJ2-1	TRBD2	TGTGCCAGTAGTATTACCACTTTACCCAGCGGGGGTTACTACAATGAGCAGTTCTTC	CASSITTLPSGGYYNEQFF
NA	TRBV6-5	TRBJ1-3	NA	TGTGCCAGCAGTTACAAGGTGTTCTCTGGAAACACCATATATTTT	CASSYKVFSGNTIYF
once	TRBV27	TRBJ2-3	TRBD2	TGTGCCAGCACCCTCAGCGGGAGGGCAGATACGCAGTATTTT	CASTLSGRADTQYF
NA	TRBV12-3/TRBV12-4	TRBJ1-5	NA	TGTGCCAGCAGTTTATCCCACAATCAGCCCCAGCATTTT	CASSLSHNQPQHF
NA	TRBV19	TRBJ2-3	TRBD1	TGTGCCAGTAGTGTTACAGGGGGTGCACAAACGCAGTATTTT	CASSVTGGAQTQYF
few	TRBV5-3	TRBJ2-3	NA	TGTGCCAGAAGACGGACAGAACTCCATAGCACAGATACGCAGTATTTT	CARRRTELHSTDTQYF
NA	TRBV5-1	TRBJ1-1	TRBD1	TGCGCCAGCAGCCCCAGGACAGGGAAGGGGACTGAAGCTTTCTTT	CASSPRTGKGTEAFF
NA	TRBV9	TRBJ1-2	TRBD1	TGTGCCAGCAGCCCAGGGGGGGGCGGAGGTAACTATGGCTACACCTTC	CASSPGGGGGNYGYTF
NA	TRBV28	TRBJ2-5	TRBD2	TGTGCCAGCAGTTTATCGACTAGCGGGGTAGAGACCCAGTACTTC	CASSLSTSGVETQYF
once	TRBV6-6	TRBJ1-1	NA	TGTGCCAGCAGTTACCCAACCAGGGGCGAGGGAACTGAAGCTTTCTTT	CASSYPTRGEGTEAFF
NA	TRBV2	TRBJ1-5	NA	TGTGCCACCCAGGGCCCCAATCAGCCCCAGCATTTT	CATQGPNQPQHF
NA	TRBV6-6	TRBJ1-2	NA	TGTGCCAGCAGTTACTTGGGGGACTATGGCTACACCTTC	CASSYLGDYGYTF
NA	TRBV7-3	TRBJ2-5	NA	TGTGCCAGCAGCTTAGGCAGAGGGAGCGGAGGTGGAGAGACCCAGTACTTC	CASSLGRGSGGGETQYF
NA	TRBV4-1	TRBJ2-1	NA	TGCGCCAGCAGCCAAGATCACGGGGAAGACTCAGGGTTCTTC	CASSQDHGEDSGFF
NA	TRBV30	TRBJ1-5	NA	TGTGCCTGGAGGGATCCGGGGGGCTCAAATCAGCCCCAGCATTTT	CAWRDPGGSNQPQHF
once	TRBV5-4	TRBJ2-6	NA	TGTGCCAGCAGCTTACGAAGTGCTGGGGCCAACGTCCTGACTTTC	CASSLRSAGANVLTF
NA	TRBV7-9	TRBJ1-5	NA	TGTGCCAGCAGCTTAGGGCAAACCAATCAGCCCCAGCATTTT	CASSLGQTNQPQHF
NA	TRBV19	TRBJ2-3	TRBD2	TGTGCCAGTAGTGCAAGACTAGCGGGAGTTCCGACAGATACGCAGTATTTT	CASSARLAGVPTDTQYF
NA	TRBV6-1	TRBJ1-1	NA	TGTGCCAGCAGCCACGGGCAAGGGGGGGCTTTCTTT	CASSHGQGGAFF
NA	TRBV28	TRBJ2-7	NA	TGTGCCAGCAGTTCCAGGCTCCGTGAACCGTACTACGAGCAGTACTTC	CASSSRLREPYYEQYF
once	TRBV4-2	TRBJ2-7	TRBD1	TGTGCCAGCAGCCCCAAAAGGACAGGGGAGGCGGGGGACCCCCTAAGCTCCTACGAGCAGTACTTC	CASSPKRTGEAGDPLSSYEQYF
NA	TRBV27	TRBJ2-7	NA	TGTGCCAGCAGTTTTCAGACGGGTACCTACGAGCAGTACTTC	CASSFQTGTYEQYF
NA	TRBV6-4	TRBJ1-5	TRBD1	TGTGCCAGCAGACAGGGGAATAGCAATCAGCCCCAGCATTTT	CASRQGNSNQPQHF
NA	TRBV7-9	TRBJ2-1	NA	TGTGCCAGCAGCTTAGGGATGGGGCGGGGGCCTTACAATGAGCAGTTCTTC	CASSLGMGRGPYNEQFF
NA	TRBV19	TRBJ1-2	NA	TGTGCCAGTAGTATTGGGGGTAACGGCTACACCTTC	CASSIGGNGYTF
few	TRBV3-1/TRBV3-2	TRBJ1-5	NA	TGTGCCAGCAGCCGGGGGCGATCCCAGCCCCAGCATTTT	CASSRGRSQPQHF
NA	TRBV27	TRBJ2-2	TRBD2	TGTGCCAGTCGTAGCGGGAGTTCGAACACCGGGGAGCTGTTTTTT	CASRSGSSNTGELFF
NA	TRBV19	TRBJ1-1	NA	TGTGCCAGTAGTAGAGGACCTGAAGCTTTCTTT	CASSRGPEAFF
once	TRBV20-1	TRBJ1-2	NA	TGCAGTGCTAGTACAGGGATCTATGGCTACACCTTC	CSASTGIYGYTF
NA	TRBV9	TRBJ1-5	NA	TGTGCCAGCAGCGTAGGACAGGCTTTTGAGCCCCAGCATTTT	CASSVGQAFEPQHF
NA	TRBV5-4	TRBJ2-1	TRBD1	TGTGCCAGCAGCTCTTATTACGACAGGGTGAACAATGAGCAGTTCTTC	CASSSYYDRVNNEQFF
NA	TRBV4-3	TRBJ1-4	NA	TGCGCCAGCAGCCAAGGAGCCGGACCAACTAATGAAAAACTGTTTTTT	CASSQGAGPTNEKLFF
NA	TRBV28	TRBJ1-1	NA	TGTGCCAGCAGTTTAGCCGGTCCGAACACTGAAGCTTTCTTT	CASSLAGPNTEAFF
once	TRBV11-3	TRBJ2-4	TRBD2	TGTGCCAGCAGCATGAGCGGGAGTAATGGCATTCAGTACTTC	CASSMSGSNGIQYF
NA	TRBV19	TRBJ1-2	NA	TGTGCCAGTAGTATACAGGGCTCACGTAACTATGGCTACACCTTC	CASSIQGSRNYGYTF
NA	TRBV5-1	TRBJ2-3	NA	TGCGCCAGCAGCTCCGGGACTAGCACAGATACGCAGTATTTT	CASSSGTSTDTQYF
NA	TRBV7-2	TRBJ2-7	NA	TGTGCCAGCAGCCTCTCTTCCTACGAGCAGTACTTC	CASSLSSYEQYF
NA	TRBV20-1	TRBJ2-5	NA	TGCAGCGGGCGAGGGGTGGAGACCCAGTACTTC	CSGRGVETQYF
NA	TRBV18	TRBJ1-6	NA	TGTGCCAGCTCACCACTTGCAGGGTCGGTTGGTTACTCACCCCTCCACTTT	CASSPLAGSVGYSPLHF
NA	TRBV3-1/TRBV3-2	TRBJ2-3	NA	TGTGCCAGCAGCCAACTAGATACGCAGTATTTT	CASSQLDTQYF
few	TRBV7-2	TRBJ1-3	NA	TGTGCCAGCAGCTACCGGGGAATTGGGGGAAACACCATATATTTT	CASSYRGIGGNTIYF